The sequence of this T cell receptor (beta chain) was determined in a study of shared clonotypes between healthy human individuals. Assay: immunoSEQ multiplex PCR; the TCRdb copy retains only in-frame clones and omits some. This table holds some 2,100,000 clones, about 93% found once. Selected positively for CCR7 and CD45RO-negative, naive CD8 cells excluded terminally differentiated effector memory CD45RA+ cells. In its sample, this clone was seen once. The sequenced material came from naive CD8+ T cells from PBMCs. The source is a man younger than 30 in good health. Some clones in this sample may be carry-over from other donors' samples.

The CDR3 DNA reads as TGTGCCAGCAGCTGGACAGGGGAATCTAGCAATCAGCCCCAGCATTTT. Translation gives CASSWTGESSNQPQHF. This chain links TRBV6-6 with TRBJ1-5, with 9 nucleotides matching TRBD1. The V and J ends lost 6 bases and 0 bases, in that order; junction bases with no gene match: 6. Germline CDR1 is MNHNY and CDR2 is SVGAGI (reference sequence). CDR3 length: 16 amino acids.